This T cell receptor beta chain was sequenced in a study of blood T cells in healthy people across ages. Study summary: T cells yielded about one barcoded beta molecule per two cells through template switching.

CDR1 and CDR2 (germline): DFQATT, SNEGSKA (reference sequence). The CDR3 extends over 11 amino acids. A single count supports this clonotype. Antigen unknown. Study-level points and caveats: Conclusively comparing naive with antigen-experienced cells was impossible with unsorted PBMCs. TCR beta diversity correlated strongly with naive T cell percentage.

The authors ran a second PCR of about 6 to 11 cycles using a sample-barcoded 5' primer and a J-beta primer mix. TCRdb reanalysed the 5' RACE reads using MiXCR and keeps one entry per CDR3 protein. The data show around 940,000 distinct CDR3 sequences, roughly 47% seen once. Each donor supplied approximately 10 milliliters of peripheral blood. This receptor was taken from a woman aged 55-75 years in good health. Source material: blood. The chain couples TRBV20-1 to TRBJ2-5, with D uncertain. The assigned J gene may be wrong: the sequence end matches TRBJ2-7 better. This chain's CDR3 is CSAPKGYEQYF. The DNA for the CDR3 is TGCAGTGCTCCCAAAGGCTACGAGCAGTACTTC.